This T cell receptor beta chain was captured in a study of T cell responses to AZD1222 COVID-19 vaccine. Study-level findings and limits: Sampling captured repertoires only after the peak T cell response. Distributed over spike, vaccine-associated CD4 TCRs predominated at 160-218 and 743-854. Within unmutated variant regions lay the reported targets of nearly half of spike-specific TCRs. Spike-specific TCR repertoires showed rising breadth and depth after two AZD1222 doses.

The method was immunoSEQ multiplex PCR; TCRdb's version includes in-frame clones alone and lacks a portion of them. The table lists about 53,000 clones, approximately 84% of them singletons. As concerns this clone: Antigen unknown.

V lost 2 bases and J 3 bases, leaving 16 bases between the germline ends. The CDR3 is 16 residues long. In germline, CDR1 is KGHSH, CDR2 LQKENI. The V call is TRBV18, the J call TRBJ1-1; D unresolved. The clonotype comes from an adult in good health. The material sequenced was peripheral blood, taken on day 0 of AZD1222 vaccination. CDR3 region: CASSPLSAGMDTEAFF. The CDR3 coding sequence is TGTGCCAGCTCACCATTATCGGCCGGAATGGACACTGAAGCTTTCTTT.